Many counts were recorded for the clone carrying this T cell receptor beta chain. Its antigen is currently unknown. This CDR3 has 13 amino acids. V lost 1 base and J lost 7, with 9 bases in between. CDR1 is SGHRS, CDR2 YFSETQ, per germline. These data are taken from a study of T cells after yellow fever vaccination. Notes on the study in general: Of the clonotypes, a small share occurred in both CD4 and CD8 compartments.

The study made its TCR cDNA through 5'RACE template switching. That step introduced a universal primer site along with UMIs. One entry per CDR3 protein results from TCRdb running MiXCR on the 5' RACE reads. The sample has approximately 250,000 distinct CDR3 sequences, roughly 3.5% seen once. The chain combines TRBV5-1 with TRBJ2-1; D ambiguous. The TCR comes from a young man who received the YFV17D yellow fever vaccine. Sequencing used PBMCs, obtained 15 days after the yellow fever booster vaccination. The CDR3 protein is CASSLPPGNEQFF. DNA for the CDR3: TGCGCCAGCAGCTTGCCGCCCGGGAATGAGCAGTTCTTC.